A selection of T cell receptor beta chains follows, all from one sample in a study of blood T cell repertoires in COVID-19. Only in-frame clones appear in the TCRdb table, and some are missing; sequencing was by immunoSEQ multiplex PCR. Of approximately 330,000 clones in the sample, around 90% were seen once. Sequenced input: peripheral blood. The origin of the receptors is a man younger than 45 with COVID-19, enrolled during active disease. CDR3s include the opening cysteine and the closing phenylalanine or tryptophan. Fields, in order: J gene, clone size, D gene, V gene, CDR3 length, CDR3 DNA, CDR3 protein. The D gene is left open where the match is weak. A clone size is listed for some rows: how often the clone was seen (once, few, many), or a class if it is expanded.

TRBJ2-2 NA NA TRBV28 13 TGTGCCAGCAGTATCACTGTATCCGGGGAGCTGTTTTTT CASSITVSGELFF
TRBJ1-2 NA NA TRBV21-1 14 TGTGCCAGCAGCAAAGGGAGGAGGAAACGGGGCTACACCTTC CASSKGRRKRGYTF
TRBJ2-5 NA TRBD1 TRBV5-6 16 TGTGCCAGCAGCTATCGACAGGGGGCGGGCGGAGAGACCCAGTACTTC CASSYRQGAGGETQYF
TRBJ1-1 NA NA TRBV19 13 TGTGCCAGTAGTACGGACTTAAACACTGAAGCTTTCTTT CASSTDLNTEAFF
TRBJ2-5 NA NA TRBV19 15 TGTGCCAGTAGTCTACCGGGACACCCACAAGAGACCCAGTACTTC CASSLPGHPQETQYF
TRBJ1-2 NA TRBD1 TRBV11-2 15 TGTGCCAGCAGCTTAGGGCAGGGGGTAGAGTATGGCTACACCTTC CASSLGQGVEYGYTF
TRBJ1-2 NA TRBD1 TRBV24-1 15 TGTGCCACCAGTGATTACAGGGGCGTTAACTATGGCTACACCTTC CATSDYRGVNYGYTF
TRBJ2-3 NA TRBD2 TRBV7-8 18 TGTGCCAGCAGCTGGACTAGCGGGGGACCCCAGGGCACAGATACGCAGTATTTT CASSWTSGGPQGTDTQYF
TRBJ1-1 few NA TRBV19 13 TGTGCCAGCAGGGACAACAGGAACACTGAAGCTTTCTTT CASRDNRNTEAFF
TRBJ2-1 NA TRBD2 TRBV3-1/TRBV3-2 16 TGTGCCAGCAGCCTACTAGCGGGAGTAAACTACAATGAGCAGTTCTTC CASSLLAGVNYNEQFF
TRBJ2-4 NA NA TRBV15 12 TGTGCCACCAGCAGAGATCGAGACATTCAGTACTTC CATSRDRDIQYF
TRBJ2-1 NA TRBD2 TRBV7-9 16 TGTGCCAGCAGCTTAGTGATTAGCGGGGGGTACAATGAGCAGTTCTTC CASSLVISGGYNEQFF
TRBJ1-2 NA NA TRBV13 12 TGTGCCAGCAGCTTAGGCCTCTATGGCTACACCTTC CASSLGLYGYTF
TRBJ2-7 once TRBD2 TRBV24-1 15 TGTGCCACCAGTGATGGGGCGGGGGGCTCCTACGAGCAGTACTTC CATSDGAGGSYEQYF
TRBJ1-2 NA TRBD1 TRBV3-1/TRBV3-2 15 TGTGCCAGCAGCCTAGACAGGGTTGGTCGTTATGGCTACACCTTC CASSLDRVGRYGYTF
TRBJ2-3 once TRBD2 TRBV7-6 14 TGTGCCAGCAGCCACCTAGCGGGAGCAGATACGCAGTATTTT CASSHLAGADTQYF